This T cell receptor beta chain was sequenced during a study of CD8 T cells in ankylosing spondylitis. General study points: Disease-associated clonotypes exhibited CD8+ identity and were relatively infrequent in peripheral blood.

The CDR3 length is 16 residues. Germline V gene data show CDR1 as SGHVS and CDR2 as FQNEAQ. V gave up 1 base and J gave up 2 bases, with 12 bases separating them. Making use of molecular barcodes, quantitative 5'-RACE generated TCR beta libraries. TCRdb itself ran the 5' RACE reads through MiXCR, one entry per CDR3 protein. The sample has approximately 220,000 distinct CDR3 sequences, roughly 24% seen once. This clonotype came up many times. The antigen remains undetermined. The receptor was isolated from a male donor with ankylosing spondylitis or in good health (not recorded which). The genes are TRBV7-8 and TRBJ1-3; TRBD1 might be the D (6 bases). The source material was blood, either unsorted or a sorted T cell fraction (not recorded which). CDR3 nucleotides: TGTGCCAGCAGCTTAGGGGGGGCGGGGACTGGAAACACCATATATTTT. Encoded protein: CASSLGGAGTGNTIYF.